Only a few counts were recorded for the clone carrying this TCR beta chain. The antigen is unknown. The data are from a study of T cells in Graves' hyperthyroidism and ophthalmopathy. Findings of the study overall: In blood, most of the thyroid clonotypes expanded above 0.001 were also present.

Hyperthyroidism had been newly diagnosed in patients aged 18 to 65, and its duration was under 2 months. PBMCs were sourced from about 10 ml fresh peripheral blood. Researchers took RNA transcripts and amplified the TCR beta CDR3 regions from them. The primer set for the first-round RT-PCR of the TCR CDR3 was HTBI. One entry per CDR3 protein results from TCRdb running MiXCR on the multiplex PCR reads. The sample has 550,000 to 800,000 distinct CDR3 sequences, roughly 17% seen once; the top ten hold roughly 15%. V shed 5 bases and J shed 4 bases, with 16 bases lying between them. CDR1 is SGHKS, CDR2 YYEKEE, per germline (reference sequence). The CDR3 extends over 14 amino acids.

This receptor was obtained from a man between 50 and 59 years old with Graves' hyperthyroidism. V is TRBV5-5 and J is TRBJ2-7, with D possibly TRBD1 on 6 matching bases. Sequencing used blood. This chain's CDR3 is CASSSFDRIYEQYF. The CDR3 DNA sequence: TGTGCCAGCAGTTCTTTCGACAGGATATACGAGCAGTACTTC.